The entry that follows covers one TCR beta chain sequence. Some clones are missing from TCRdb's copy, which holds only in-frame ones; the method was immunoSEQ multiplex PCR. The sample yields over 1.4 million clones, around 97% seen once. V lost 5 bases, J lost 5 bases, and 12 bases lay in between. The CDR3 loop spans 12 amino acids. Germline V gene lookup returns CDR1 SQVTM and CDR2 ANQGSEA. This specimen comes from a study of shared clonotypes between healthy human individuals. The clonotype originates from a man younger than 45 in good health. The sample was naive CD4+ T cells sorted from blood. Subset indicated: CD45RA+ positively selected. V is TRBV29-1 and J is TRBJ2-5, with no clear D. DNA for the CDR3: TGCAGCGTTTCTAGGTCCCGGGAGACCCAGTACTTC. Its translation: CSVSRSRETQYF.